This note documents a single T cell receptor (beta chain) sequence. This sequence may be a read error, since a much larger clone differs from it by one base. Germline loops: CDR1 MNHEY, CDR2 SVGEGT. This CDR3 has 19 amino acids. Production of TCR beta cDNA used around 0.45 ug total RNA together with a constant-region primer. Libraries for TCR beta were built through three nested multiplex PCR rounds, which together made up a slightly modified ARM-PCR procedure. The study ran its first two PCR rounds for roughly 9 cycles each, using TRBV1-TRBV30 forward primers and a C-beta reverse primer. TCRdb ran MiXCR on the multiplex PCR reads and lists one entry per CDR3 protein. Of a few hundred thousand distinct CDR3 sequences in the sample, 50% to 75% were seen once. RNA was extracted from whole blood without cell sorting, alongside germline DNA. These data come from a study of tumor-infiltrating lymphocytes in primary liver carcinoma.

The chain joins TRBV6-2 or TRBV6-3 to TRBJ2-2; 14 positions agree with TRBD2. Sequenced input: peripheral blood. This receptor was taken from a woman in her 30s with primary liver carcinoma and hepatitis B virus infection. The CDR3 loop reads CDSSKPRLAGGRNTGELFF. CDR3 nucleotide sequence: TGTGACAGCAGTAAACCTAGACTAGCGGGAGGGCGGAACACCGGGGAGCTGTTTTTT.